This T cell receptor (beta chain) came from a study of T-cell memory formation after mild COVID-19. Study conclusions and caveats: CD4+ contracting clones lay mainly in CM and EM, CD8+ ones in EMRA. Contracting clones from day 15 to 85 had balanced CD4/CD8; later expanders favoured CD4+.

As regards this clonotype: As yet, its antigen is unknown.

Deletions cut 6 bases from V and 7 bases from J, with 12 bases between. The CDR3 runs 12 residues. TCRdb redid the calling of the 5' RACE reads with MiXCR, one entry per CDR3 protein. The sample comprises over 120,000 distinct CDR3 sequences, approximately 26% of which are singletons, and approximately 25% rests with the top ten. The source is an adult woman who had mild COVID-19 (a few samples of this study predate the infection). Cell type and time point are not known. Sequencing input: PBMCs or a T cell subset sorted from them (not recorded which). The chain is built from TRBV12-3 or TRBV12-4 and TRBJ1-2; no reliable D call. CDR3 coding DNA: TGTGCCAGCAGCCCCGTCGGGGTTGGCTACACCTTC. Translating it yields CASSPVGVGYTF.